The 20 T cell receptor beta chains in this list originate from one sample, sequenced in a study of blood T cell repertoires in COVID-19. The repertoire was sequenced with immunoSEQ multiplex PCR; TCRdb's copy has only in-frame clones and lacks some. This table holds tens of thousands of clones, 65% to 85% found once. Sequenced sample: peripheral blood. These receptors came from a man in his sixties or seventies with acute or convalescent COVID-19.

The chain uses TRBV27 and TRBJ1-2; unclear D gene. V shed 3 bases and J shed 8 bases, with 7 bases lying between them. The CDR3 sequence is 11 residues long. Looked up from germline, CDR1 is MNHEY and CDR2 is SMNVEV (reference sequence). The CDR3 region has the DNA TGTGCCAGCAGTTTCGGAGGCGGCTACACCTTC. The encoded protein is CASSFGGGYTF.

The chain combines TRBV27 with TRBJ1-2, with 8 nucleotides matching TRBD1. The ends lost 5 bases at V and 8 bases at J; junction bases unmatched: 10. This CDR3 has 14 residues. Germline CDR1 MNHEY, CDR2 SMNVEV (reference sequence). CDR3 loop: CASSTQGTGQGYTF. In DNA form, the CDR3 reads TGTGCCAGCAGTACCCAAGGGACAGGCCAGGGCTACACCTTC.

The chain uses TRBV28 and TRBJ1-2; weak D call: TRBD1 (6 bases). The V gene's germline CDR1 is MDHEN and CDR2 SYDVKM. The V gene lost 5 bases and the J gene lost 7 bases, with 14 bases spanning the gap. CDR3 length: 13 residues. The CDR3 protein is CASSDPRGGGYTF. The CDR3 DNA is TGTGCCAGCAGTGACCCGAGGGGGGGTGGCTACACCTTC.

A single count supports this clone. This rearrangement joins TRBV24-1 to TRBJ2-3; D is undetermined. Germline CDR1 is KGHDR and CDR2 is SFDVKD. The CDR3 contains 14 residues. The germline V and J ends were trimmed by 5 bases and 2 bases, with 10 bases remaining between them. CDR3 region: CATSATHPTDTQYF. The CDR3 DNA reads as TGTGCCACCAGTGCTACGCACCCCACAGATACGCAGTATTTT.

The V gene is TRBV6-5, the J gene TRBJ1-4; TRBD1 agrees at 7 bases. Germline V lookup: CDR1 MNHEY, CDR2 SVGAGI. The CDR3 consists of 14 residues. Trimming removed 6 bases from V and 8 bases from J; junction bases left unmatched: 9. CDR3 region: CASSFGTETEKLFF. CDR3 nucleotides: TGTGCCAGCAGCTTTGGGACAGAGACGGAAAAACTGTTTTTT.

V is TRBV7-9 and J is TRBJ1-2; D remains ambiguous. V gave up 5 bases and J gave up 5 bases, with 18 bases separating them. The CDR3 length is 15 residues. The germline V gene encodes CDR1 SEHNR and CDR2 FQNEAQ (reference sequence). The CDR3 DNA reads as TGTGCCAGCAGCCCCGAGGATAGCCTCCTTTATGGCTACACCTTC. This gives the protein CASSPEDSLLYGYTF.

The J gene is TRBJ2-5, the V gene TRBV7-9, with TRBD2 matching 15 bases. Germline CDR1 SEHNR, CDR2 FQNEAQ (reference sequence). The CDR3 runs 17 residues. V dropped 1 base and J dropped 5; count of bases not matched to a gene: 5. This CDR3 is CASSLGTSGGAEETQYF. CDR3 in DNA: TGTGCCAGCAGCTTAGGGACTAGCGGGGGGGCCGAGGAGACCCAGTACTTC.

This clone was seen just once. The CDR3 protein is CASSRLDRGLEQFF. For the CDR3, the DNA is TGTGCCAGCAGCCGATTGGACAGGGGGCTTGAGCAGTTCTTC. This chain links TRBV11-2 with TRBJ2-1; 11 bases line up with TRBD1. Per germline, CDR1 SGHAT and CDR2 FQNNGV. The V gene end was trimmed by 5 bases and the J gene end by 9 bases; junction bases not matched to a gene: 6. The CDR3 length is 14 residues.

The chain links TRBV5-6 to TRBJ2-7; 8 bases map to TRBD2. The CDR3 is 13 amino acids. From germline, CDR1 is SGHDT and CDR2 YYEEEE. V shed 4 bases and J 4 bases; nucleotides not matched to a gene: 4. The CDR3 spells CASSISGEYEQYV. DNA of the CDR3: TGTGCCAGCAGCATTAGCGGGGAGTACGAGCAGTACGTC.

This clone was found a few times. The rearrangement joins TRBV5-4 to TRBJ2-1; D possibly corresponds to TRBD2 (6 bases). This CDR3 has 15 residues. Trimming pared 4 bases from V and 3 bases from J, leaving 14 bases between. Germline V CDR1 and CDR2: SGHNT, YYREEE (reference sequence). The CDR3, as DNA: TGTGCCAGCAGCAGGCTTGGGGGGAACTACAATGAGCAGTTCTTC. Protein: CASSRLGGNYNEQFF. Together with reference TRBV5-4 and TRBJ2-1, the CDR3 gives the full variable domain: ETGVTQSPTHLIKTRGQQVTLRCSSQSGHNTVSWYQQALGQGPQFIFQYYREEENGRGNFPPRFSGLQFPNYSSELNVNALELDDSALYLCASSRLGGNYNEQFFGPGTRLTVL.

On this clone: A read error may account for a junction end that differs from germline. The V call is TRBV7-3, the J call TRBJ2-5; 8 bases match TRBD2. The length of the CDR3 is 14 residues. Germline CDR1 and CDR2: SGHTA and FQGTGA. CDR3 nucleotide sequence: TGTGCCAGCAGCCTAACTAGCGGCCAAGAGACCCAGTACTTC. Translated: CASSLTSGQETQYF.

CDR3: CASSLESETQYF. The CDR3 coding sequence is TGCGCCAGCAGCTTGGAAAGCGAGACCCAGTACTTC. This chain connects TRBV5-1 to TRBJ2-5; D is unresolved. The CDR3 loop spans 12 amino acids. V lost 0 bases, J lost 5 bases, and 5 bases lay in between. The germline V gene has CDR1 SGHRS and CDR2 YFSETQ.

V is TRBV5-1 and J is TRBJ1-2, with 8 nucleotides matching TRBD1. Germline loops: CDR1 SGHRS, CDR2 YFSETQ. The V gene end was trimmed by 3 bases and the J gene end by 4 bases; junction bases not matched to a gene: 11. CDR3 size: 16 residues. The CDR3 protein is CASSSGPGGGSYGYTF. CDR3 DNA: TGCGCCAGCAGCTCGGGACCAGGGGGCGGGAGCTATGGCTACACCTTC.

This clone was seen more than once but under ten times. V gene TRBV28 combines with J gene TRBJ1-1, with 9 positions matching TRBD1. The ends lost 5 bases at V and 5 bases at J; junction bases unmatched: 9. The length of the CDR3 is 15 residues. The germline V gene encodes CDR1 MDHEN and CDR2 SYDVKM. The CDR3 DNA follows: TGTGCCAGCAGTGCCCTACAGGGGGCGGGGACTGAAGCTTTCTTT. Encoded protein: CASSALQGAGTEAFF.

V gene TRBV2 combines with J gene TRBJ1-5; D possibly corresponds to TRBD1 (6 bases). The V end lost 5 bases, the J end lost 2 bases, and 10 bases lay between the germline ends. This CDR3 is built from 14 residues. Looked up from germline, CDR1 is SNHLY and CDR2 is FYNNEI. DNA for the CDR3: TGTGCCAGCAGTAACAGGGTCGGCAATCAGCCCCAGCATTTT. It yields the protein CASSNRVGNQPQHF.

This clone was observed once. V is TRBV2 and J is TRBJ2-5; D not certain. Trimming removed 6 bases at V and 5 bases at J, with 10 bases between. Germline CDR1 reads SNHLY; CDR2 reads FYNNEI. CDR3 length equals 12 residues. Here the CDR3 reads CASRERWETQYF. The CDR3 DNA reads TGTGCCAGCAGGGAGAGGTGGGAGACCCAGTACTTC.

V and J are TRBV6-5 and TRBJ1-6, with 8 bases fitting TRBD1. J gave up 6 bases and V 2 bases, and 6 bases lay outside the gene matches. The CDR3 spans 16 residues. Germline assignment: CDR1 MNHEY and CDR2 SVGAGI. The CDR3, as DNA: TGTGCCAGCAGTTACCTGTTCGGGACAGGTAATTCACCCCTCCACTTT. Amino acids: CASSYLFGTGNSPLHF.

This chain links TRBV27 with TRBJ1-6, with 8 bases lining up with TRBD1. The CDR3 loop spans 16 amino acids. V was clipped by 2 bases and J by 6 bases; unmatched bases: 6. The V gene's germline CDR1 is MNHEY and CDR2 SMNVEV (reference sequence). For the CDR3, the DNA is TGTGCCAGCAGTTTAATACGGACAGGGACTAATTCACCCCTCCACTTT. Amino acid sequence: CASSLIRTGTNSPLHF.

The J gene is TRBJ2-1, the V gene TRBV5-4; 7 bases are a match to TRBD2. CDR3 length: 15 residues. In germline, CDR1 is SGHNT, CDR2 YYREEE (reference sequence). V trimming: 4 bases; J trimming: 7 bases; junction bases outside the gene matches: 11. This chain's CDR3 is CASSERDYQTNEQFF. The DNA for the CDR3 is TGTGCCAGCAGCGAAAGGGACTACCAAACAAATGAGCAGTTCTTC.

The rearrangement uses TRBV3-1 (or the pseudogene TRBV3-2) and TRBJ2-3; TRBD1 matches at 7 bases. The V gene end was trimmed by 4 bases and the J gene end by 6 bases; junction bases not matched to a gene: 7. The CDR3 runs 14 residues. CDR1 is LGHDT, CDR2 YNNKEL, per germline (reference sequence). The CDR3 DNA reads TGTGCCAGCAGCCTCCGACAGGGACCGGATACGCAGTATTTT. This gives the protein CASSLRQGPDTQYF.